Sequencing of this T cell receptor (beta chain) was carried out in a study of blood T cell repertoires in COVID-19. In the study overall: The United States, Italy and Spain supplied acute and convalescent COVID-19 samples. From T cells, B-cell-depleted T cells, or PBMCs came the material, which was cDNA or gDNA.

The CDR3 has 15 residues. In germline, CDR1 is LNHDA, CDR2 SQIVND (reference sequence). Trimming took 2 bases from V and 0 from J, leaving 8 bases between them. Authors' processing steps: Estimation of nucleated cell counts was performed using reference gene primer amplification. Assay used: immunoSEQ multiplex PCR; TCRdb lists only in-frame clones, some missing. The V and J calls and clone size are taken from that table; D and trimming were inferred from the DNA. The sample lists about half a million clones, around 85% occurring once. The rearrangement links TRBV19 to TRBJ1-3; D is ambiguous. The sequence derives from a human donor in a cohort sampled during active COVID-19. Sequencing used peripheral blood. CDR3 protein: CASSIQAGSGNTIYF. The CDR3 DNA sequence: TGTGCCAGTAGTATACAGGCCGGCTCTGGAAACACCATATATTTT.